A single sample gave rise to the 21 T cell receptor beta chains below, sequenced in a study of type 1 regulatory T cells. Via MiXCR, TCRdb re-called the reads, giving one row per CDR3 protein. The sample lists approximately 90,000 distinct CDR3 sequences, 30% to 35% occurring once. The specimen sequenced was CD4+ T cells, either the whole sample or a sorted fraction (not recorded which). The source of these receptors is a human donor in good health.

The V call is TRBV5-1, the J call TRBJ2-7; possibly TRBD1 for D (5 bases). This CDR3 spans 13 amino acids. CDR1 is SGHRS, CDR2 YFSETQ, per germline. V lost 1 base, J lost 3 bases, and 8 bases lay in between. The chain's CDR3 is CASSLRQSYEQYF. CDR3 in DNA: TGCGCCAGCAGCTTGAGACAGAGCTACGAGCAGTACTTC.

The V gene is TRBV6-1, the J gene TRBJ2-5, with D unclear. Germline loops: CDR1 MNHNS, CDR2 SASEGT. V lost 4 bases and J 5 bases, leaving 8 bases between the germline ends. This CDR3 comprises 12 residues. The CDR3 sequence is CASSAGRETQYF. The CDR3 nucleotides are TGTGCCAGCAGTGCGGGTAGGGAGACCCAGTACTTC.

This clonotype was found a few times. The CDR3, as DNA: TGTGCCAGCAGCCCTACAGGCCCACGAGAGGAAAAACTGTTTTTT. It yields the protein CASSPTGPREEKLFF. The chain has TRBV11-2 and TRBJ1-4; a weak D match, TRBD1 (5 bases). The germline gives CDR1 SGHAT, CDR2 FQNNGV. The V gene lost 5 bases and the J gene lost 8 bases, with 18 bases spanning the gap. CDR3 length equals 15 residues. Drawing the rest from reference TRBV11-2 and TRBJ1-4, the complete variable domain is EAGVAQSPRYKIIEKRQSVAFWCNPISGHATLYWYQQILGQGPKLLIQFQNNGVVDDSQLPKDRFSAERLKGVDSTLKIQPAKLEDSAVYLCASSPTGPREEKLFFGSGTQLSVL.

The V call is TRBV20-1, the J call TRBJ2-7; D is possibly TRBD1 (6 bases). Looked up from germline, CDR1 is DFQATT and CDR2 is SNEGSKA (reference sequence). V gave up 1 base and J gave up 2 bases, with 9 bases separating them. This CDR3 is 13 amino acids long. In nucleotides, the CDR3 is TGCAGTGCTAGAGTCAGGGGAACCTACGAGCAGTACTTC. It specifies CSARVRGTYEQYF.

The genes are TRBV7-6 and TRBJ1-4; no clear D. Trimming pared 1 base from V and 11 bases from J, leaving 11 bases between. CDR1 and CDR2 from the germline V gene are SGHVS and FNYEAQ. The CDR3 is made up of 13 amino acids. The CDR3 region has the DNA TGTGCCAGCAGCTTAGGACTTTTCTCGAAACTGTTTTTT. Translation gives CASSLGLFSKLFF.

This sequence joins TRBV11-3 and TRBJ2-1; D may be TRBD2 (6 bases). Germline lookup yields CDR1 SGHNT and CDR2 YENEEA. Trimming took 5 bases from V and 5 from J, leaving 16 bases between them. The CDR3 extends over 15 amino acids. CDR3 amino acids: CASSREPGENNEQFF. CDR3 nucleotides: TGTGCCAGCAGCCGAGAACCGGGGGAAAACAATGAGCAGTTCTTC. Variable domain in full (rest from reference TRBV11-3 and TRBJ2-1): EAGVVQSPRYKIIEKKQPVAFWCNPISGHNTLYWYLQNLGQGPELLIRYENEEAVDDSQLPKDRFSAERLKGVDSTLKIQPAELGDSAVYLCASSREPGENNEQFFGPGTRLTVL.

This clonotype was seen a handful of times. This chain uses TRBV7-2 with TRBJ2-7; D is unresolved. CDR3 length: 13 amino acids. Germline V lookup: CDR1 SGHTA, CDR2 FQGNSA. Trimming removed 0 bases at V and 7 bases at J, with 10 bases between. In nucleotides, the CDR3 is TGTGCCAGCAGCTTAGCCCGAGTTCAGGAGCAGTACTTC. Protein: CASSLARVQEQYF.

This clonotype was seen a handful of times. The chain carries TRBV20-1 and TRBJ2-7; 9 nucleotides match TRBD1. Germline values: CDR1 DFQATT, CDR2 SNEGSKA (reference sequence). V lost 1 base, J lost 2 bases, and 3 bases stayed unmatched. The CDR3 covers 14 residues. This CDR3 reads CSARGGDRAYEQYF. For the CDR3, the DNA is TGCAGTGCTAGAGGTGGGGACAGGGCCTACGAGCAGTACTTC.

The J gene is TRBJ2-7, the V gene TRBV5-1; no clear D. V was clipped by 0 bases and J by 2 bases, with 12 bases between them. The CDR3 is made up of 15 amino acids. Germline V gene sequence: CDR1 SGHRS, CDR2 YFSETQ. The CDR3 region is CASSLVGDWTYEQYF. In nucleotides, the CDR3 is TGCGCCAGCAGCTTGGTAGGAGACTGGACCTACGAGCAGTACTTC.

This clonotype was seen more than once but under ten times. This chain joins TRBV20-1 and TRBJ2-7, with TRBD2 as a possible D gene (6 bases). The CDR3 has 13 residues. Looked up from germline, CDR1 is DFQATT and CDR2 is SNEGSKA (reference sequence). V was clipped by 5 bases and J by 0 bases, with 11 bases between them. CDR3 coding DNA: TGCAGTGCTTGGCCGGGAGACTCCTACGAGCAGTACTTC. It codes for CSAWPGDSYEQYF.

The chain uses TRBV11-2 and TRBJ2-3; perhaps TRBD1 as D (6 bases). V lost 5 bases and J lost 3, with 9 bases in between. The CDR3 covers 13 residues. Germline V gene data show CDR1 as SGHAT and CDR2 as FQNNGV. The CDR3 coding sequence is TGTGCCAGCAGCCAAGACAGGACAGATACGCAGTATTTT. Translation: CASSQDRTDTQYF. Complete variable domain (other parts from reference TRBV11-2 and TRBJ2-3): EAGVAQSPRYKIIEKRQSVAFWCNPISGHATLYWYQQILGQGPKLLIQFQNNGVVDDSQLPKDRFSAERLKGVDSTLKIQPAKLEDSAVYLCASSQDRTDTQYFGPGTRLTVL.

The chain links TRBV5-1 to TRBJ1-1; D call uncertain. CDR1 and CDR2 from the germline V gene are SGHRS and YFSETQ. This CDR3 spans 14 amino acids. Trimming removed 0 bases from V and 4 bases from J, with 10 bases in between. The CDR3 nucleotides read TGCGCCAGCAGCTTGGATGTTTGGGGCACTGAAGCTTTCTTT. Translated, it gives CASSLDVWGTEAFF.

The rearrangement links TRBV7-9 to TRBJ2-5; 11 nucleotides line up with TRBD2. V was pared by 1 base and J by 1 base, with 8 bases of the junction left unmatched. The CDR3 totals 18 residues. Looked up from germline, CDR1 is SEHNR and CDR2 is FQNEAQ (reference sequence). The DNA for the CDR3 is TGTGCCAGCAGCTTAGTGGCCCTGGGACTAGCGGCCCAAGAGACCCAGTACTTC. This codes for CASSLVALGLAAQETQYF.

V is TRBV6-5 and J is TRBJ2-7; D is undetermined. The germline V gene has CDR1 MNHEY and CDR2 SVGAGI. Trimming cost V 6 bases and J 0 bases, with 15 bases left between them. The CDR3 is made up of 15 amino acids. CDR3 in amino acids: CASSEHESNSYEQYF. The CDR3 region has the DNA TGTGCCAGCAGCGAACACGAATCAAACTCCTACGAGCAGTACTTC.

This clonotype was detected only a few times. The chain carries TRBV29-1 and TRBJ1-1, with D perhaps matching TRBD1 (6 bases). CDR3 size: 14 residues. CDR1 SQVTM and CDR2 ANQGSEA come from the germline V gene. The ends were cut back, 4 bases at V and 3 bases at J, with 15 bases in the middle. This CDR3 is CSVVPIRGDTEAFF. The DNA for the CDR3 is TGCAGCGTTGTCCCCATTAGGGGGGACACTGAAGCTTTCTTT. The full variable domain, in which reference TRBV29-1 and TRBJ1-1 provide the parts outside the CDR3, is SAVISQKPSRDICQRGTSLTIQCQVDSQVTMMFWYRQQPGQSLTLIATANQGSEATYESGFVIDKFPISRPNLTFSTLTVSNMSPEDSSIYLCSVVPIRGDTEAFFGQGTRLTVV.

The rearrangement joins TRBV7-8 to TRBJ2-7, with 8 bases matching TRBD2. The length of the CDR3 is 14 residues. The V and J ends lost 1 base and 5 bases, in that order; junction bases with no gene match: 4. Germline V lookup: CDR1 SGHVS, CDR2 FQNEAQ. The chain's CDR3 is CASSLVAGNHEQYF. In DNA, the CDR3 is TGTGCCAGCAGCTTAGTAGCGGGAAACCACGAGCAGTACTTC. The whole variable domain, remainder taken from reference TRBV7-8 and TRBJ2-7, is GAGVSQSPRYKVAKRGQDVALRCDPISGHVSLFWYQQALGQGPEFLTYFQNEAQLDKSGLPSDRFFAERPEGSVSTLKIQRTQQEDSAVYLCASSLVAGNHEQYFGPGTRLTVT.

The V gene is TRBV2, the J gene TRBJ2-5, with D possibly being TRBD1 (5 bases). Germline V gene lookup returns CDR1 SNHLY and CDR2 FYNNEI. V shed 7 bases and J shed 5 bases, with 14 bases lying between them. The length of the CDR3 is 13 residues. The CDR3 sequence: CASTRWGPETQYF. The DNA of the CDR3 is TGTGCCAGCACCCGCTGGGGCCCGGAGACCCAGTACTTC.

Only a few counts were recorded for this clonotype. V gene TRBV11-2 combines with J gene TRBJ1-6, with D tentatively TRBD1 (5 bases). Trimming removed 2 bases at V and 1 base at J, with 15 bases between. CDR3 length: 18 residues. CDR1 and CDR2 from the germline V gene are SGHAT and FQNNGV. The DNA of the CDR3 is TGTGCCAGCAGCTTATGGGGCCACCCTCGTTCCTATAATTCACCCCTCCACTTT. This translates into CASSLWGHPRSYNSPLHF.

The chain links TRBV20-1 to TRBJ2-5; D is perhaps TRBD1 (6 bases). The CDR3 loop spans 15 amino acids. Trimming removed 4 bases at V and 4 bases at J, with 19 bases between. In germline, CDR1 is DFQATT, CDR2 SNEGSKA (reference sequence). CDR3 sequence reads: CSAISTGQSGETQYF. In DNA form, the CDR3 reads TGCAGTGCTATCTCCACCGGACAGTCCGGAGAGACCCAGTACTTC.

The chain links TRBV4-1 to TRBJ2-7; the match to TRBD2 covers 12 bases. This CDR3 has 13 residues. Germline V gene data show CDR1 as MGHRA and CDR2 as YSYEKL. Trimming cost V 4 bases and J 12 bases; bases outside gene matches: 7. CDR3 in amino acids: CASSLATSGSLYF. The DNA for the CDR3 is TGCGCCAGCAGCCTAGCGACTAGCGGGAGTTTGTACTTC.

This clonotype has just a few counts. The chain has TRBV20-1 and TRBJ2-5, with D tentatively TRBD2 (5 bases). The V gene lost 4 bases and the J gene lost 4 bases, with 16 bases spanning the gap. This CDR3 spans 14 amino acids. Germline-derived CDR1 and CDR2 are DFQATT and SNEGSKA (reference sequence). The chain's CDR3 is CSATTFEAGETQYF. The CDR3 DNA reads TGCAGTGCTACAACGTTTGAGGCGGGAGAGACCCAGTACTTC.